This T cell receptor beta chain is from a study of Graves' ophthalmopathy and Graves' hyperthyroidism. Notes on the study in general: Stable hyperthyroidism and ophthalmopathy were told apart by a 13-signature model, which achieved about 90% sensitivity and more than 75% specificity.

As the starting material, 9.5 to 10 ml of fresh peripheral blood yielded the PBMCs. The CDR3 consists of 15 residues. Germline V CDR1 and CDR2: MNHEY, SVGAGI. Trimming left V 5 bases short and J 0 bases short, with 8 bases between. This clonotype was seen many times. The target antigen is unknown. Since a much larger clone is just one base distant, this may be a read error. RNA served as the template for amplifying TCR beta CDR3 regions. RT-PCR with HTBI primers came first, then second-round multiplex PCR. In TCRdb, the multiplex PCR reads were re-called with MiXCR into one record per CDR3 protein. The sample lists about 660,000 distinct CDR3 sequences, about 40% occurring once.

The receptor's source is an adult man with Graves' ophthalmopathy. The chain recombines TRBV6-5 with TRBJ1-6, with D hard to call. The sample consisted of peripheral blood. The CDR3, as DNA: TGTGCCAGCAGTAAACAGAGCTCCTATAATTCACCCCTCCACTTT. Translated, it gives CASSKQSSYNSPLHF.